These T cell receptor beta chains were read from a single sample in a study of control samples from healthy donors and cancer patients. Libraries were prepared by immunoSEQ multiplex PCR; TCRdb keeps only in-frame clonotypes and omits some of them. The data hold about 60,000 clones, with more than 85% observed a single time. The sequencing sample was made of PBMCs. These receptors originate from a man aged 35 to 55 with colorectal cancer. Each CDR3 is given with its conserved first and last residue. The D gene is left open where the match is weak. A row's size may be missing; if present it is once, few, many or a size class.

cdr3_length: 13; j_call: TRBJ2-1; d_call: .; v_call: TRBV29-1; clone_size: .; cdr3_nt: TGCAGCGTTGGGATCGAACAACTCAATGAGCAGTTCTTC; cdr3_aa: CSVGIEQLNEQFF
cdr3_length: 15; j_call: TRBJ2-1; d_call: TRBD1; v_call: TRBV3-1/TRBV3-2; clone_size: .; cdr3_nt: TGTGCCAGCAGCCAACGACAGGGAATGGGCAATGAGCAGTTCTTC; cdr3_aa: CASSQRQGMGNEQFF
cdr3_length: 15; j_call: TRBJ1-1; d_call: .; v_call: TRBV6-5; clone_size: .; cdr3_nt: TGTGCCAGCAGTAATAGCCTGACAGGGAACACTGAAGCTTTCTTT; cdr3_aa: CASSNSLTGNTEAFF
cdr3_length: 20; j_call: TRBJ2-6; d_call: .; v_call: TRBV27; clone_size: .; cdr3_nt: TGTGCCAGCAGTTTTGATTCCCCTAGGAGCACGAGATCTGGGGCCAACGTCCTGACTTTC; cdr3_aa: CASSFDSPRSTRSGANVLTF
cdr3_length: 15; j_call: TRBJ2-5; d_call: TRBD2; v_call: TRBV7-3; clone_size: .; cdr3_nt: TGTGCCAGCAGCGTTAGCGGGGGGGACCAAGAGACCCAGTACTTC; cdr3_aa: CASSVSGGDQETQYF
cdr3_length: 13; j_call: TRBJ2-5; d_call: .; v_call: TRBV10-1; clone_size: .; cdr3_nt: TGCGCCAGCAACAACAGATTCCAAGAGACCCAGTACTTC; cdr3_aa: CASNNRFQETQYF
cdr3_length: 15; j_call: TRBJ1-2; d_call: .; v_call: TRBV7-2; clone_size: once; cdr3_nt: TGTGCCAGCAGCTTAGAGCAGCGGGGGCGAGGAGGCTACACCTTC; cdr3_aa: CASSLEQRGRGGYTF
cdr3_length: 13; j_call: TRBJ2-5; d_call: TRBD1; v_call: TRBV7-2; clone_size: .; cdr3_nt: TGTGCCAGCAGCAGACAGGGCCGGGAGACCCAGTACTTC; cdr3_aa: CASSRQGRETQYF
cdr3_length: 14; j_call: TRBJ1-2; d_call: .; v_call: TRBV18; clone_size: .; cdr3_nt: TGTGCCAGCTCATCCCCTGAAGGGTGGCGCGGCTACACCTTC; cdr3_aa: CASSSPEGWRGYTF
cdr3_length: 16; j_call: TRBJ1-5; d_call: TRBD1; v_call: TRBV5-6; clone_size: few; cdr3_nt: TGTGCCAGCAGCAGGGGAACAGGGGGCAGGGATCAGCCCCAGCATTTT; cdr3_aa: CASSRGTGGRDQPQHF
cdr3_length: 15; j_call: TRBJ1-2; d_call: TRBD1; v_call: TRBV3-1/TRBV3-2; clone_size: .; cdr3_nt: TGTGCCAGCAGCCAAGGACAGGGACGCGTCGGTGGCTACACCTTC; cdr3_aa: CASSQGQGRVGGYTF
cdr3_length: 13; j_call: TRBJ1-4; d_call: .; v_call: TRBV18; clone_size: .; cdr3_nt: TGTGCCAGCTCACGGGAGGAATTCGAAAAACTGTTTTTT; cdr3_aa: CASSREEFEKLFF